This TCR beta chain was sequenced during a study of Ad26.COV2.S vaccination and SARS-CoV-2 variants. Study-level background: Recipients of Ad26.COV2.S got it intramuscularly, once or twice 56 days apart.

Germline V gives CDR1 MNHEY, CDR2 SVGAGI. The J segment lost 4 bases and the V segment lost 9 bases, leaving 7 bases of the junction unmatched. The CDR3 length is 14 residues. A remark on this clone: The antigen is unknown.

Noted treatment: 15 to 20 received Ad26.COV2.S at low or high dose, single or two shots; about 5 received placebo; per-sample allocation not given. Collection of the samples took place on day 63 after the first injection of vaccine or placebo. Whole-study results and caveats: Participants in the vaccine arm had higher spike-specific TCR breadth; placebo recipients had lower.

The method was immunoSEQ multiplex PCR; TCRdb's version includes in-frame clones alone and lacks a portion of them. The sample records approximately 350,000 clones, 80% to 90% being singletons. The sequence came from a person aged 18-65 years who received the Ad26.COV2.S COVID-19 vaccine or a placebo. Sequenced here: peripheral blood, sampled in a trial of Ad26.COV2.S vaccine versus placebo. The chain links TRBV6-5 to TRBJ1-2; TRBD1 matches at 11 bases. The CDR3 loop is CASYGQGAFYGYTF. CDR3 coding DNA: TGTGCCAGTTACGGACAGGGGGCGTTCTATGGCTACACCTTC.